Each of the 10 T cell receptor beta chains below was sequenced from the same sample in a study of PD-1 blockade in mismatch repair-deficient tumors. Sequencing used immunoSEQ multiplex PCR; TCRdb keeps in-frame clones, though not all of them. The sample has under 50,000 clones, approximately 83% seen once. This specimen was PBMCs, taken 38 to 40 weeks after starting pembrolizumab. All receptors derive from an adult with mismatch repair-deficient cancer.

J is TRBJ2-1 and V is TRBV27; TRBD2 might be the D (6 bases). Trimming took off 1 base at V and 2 bases at J, with 9 bases between the two ends. The CDR3 is 15 amino acids. Germline CDR1 MNHEY, CDR2 SMNVEV (reference sequence). CDR3 sequence reads: CASSLLGGTYNEQFF. The CDR3 DNA sequence: TGTGCCAGCAGTTTATTGGGGGGAACCTACAATGAGCAGTTCTTC.

This clone was counted between two and nine times. This chain links TRBV7-3 with TRBJ2-7; TRBD2 aligns across 9 bases. Germline CDR1 reads SGHTA; CDR2 reads FQGTGA. The CDR3 covers 15 residues. The junction had 6 bases not matched to a gene; V was cut back by 4 bases and J by 2 bases. DNA for the CDR3: TGTGCCAGCAGCTCTTGGACTAGCGAGACCTACGAGCAGTACTTC. Translated, it gives CASSSWTSETYEQYF.

This chain links TRBV5-1 with TRBJ1-4; D gene ambiguous. Germline V gene sequence: CDR1 SGHRS, CDR2 YFSETQ. Trimming stripped 0 bases from V and 3 bases from J, with 6 bases between. The CDR3 loop spans 14 amino acids. This CDR3 is CASSLGSPNEKLFF. For the CDR3, the DNA is TGCGCCAGCAGCTTGGGTAGTCCTAATGAAAAACTGTTTTTT.

V and J are TRBV5-6 and TRBJ2-2; D is unclear. Germline V gene lookup returns CDR1 SGHDT and CDR2 YYEEEE. Trimming left V 2 bases short and J 4 bases short, with 9 bases between. This CDR3 has 14 residues. The CDR3 DNA reads as TGTGCCAGCAGCTTTGAGTTTACCACCGGGGAGCTGTTTTTT. As protein: CASSFEFTTGELFF.

This clone was seen only a few times. The chain links TRBV6-1 to TRBJ2-5; 8 bases align to TRBD2. CDR3 length: 14 residues. Germline values: CDR1 MNHNS, CDR2 SASEGT. The V segment lost 3 bases and the J segment 2 bases; nucleotides outside the gene matches: 2. CDR3 DNA sequence: TGTGCCAGCAGTGACGGCGGGGGGCAAGAGACCCAGTACTTC. Translating gives CASSDGGGQETQYF.

This clone was picked up a small number of times. The chain combines TRBV6-6 with TRBJ2-7; possibly TRBD2 for D (6 bases). This CDR3 comprises 15 residues. The germline V gene encodes CDR1 MNHNY and CDR2 SVGAGI (reference sequence). The V gene lost 2 bases and the J gene lost 5 bases, with 16 bases spanning the gap. The CDR3: CASSYPRASGDEQYF. The CDR3 DNA sequence: TGTGCCAGCAGTTACCCACGGGCCTCGGGGGACGAGCAGTACTTC.

For this clone: The same CDR3 is also encoded by other DNA sequences in this sample. The chain links TRBV7-3 to TRBJ2-1; D possibly corresponds to TRBD2 (6 bases). This CDR3 has 15 amino acids. V lost 0 bases and J 4 bases, leaving 10 bases between the germline ends. Germline assignment: CDR1 SGHTA and CDR2 FQGTGA. The CDR3 DNA reads TGTGCCAGCAGCTTAACTAGCGGTCCTTACAATGAGCAGTTCTTC. This sequence encodes CASSLTSGPYNEQFF.

This clone has just a few counts. The chain carries TRBV7-3 and TRBJ1-1; TRBD1 matches 9 bases. The germline gives CDR1 SGHTA, CDR2 FQGTGA. The CDR3 contains 14 residues. Unmatched junction bases numbered 4, after V lost 5 bases and J lost 3 bases. For the CDR3, the DNA is TGTGCCAGCAGCCCGACAGGGGGGGACACTGAAGCTTTCTTT. This codes for CASSPTGGDTEAFF.

The chain recombines TRBV19 with TRBJ2-7, with 13 bases matching TRBD2. This CDR3 region has 16 residues. Germline CDR1 is LNHDA and CDR2 is SQIVND (reference sequence). With 5 bases clipped from V and 5 bases from J, the junction kept 9 bases outside the gene matches. The CDR3 nucleotides are TGTGCCAGTAGTCTCAAGGGGACTAGCGGGACCCACGAGCAGTACTTC. It yields the protein CASSLKGTSGTHEQYF.

This chain joins TRBV5-1 and TRBJ2-1, with D possibly being TRBD2 (5 bases). Germline-derived CDR1 and CDR2 are SGHRS and YFSETQ. The ends were cut back, 0 bases at V and 9 bases at J, with 16 bases in the middle. This CDR3 is 15 amino acids long. CDR3 nucleotides: TGCGCCAGCAGCTTGGGGCTAGCCTCTGCGGGTGAGCAGTTCTTC. Its protein is CASSLGLASAGEQFF.